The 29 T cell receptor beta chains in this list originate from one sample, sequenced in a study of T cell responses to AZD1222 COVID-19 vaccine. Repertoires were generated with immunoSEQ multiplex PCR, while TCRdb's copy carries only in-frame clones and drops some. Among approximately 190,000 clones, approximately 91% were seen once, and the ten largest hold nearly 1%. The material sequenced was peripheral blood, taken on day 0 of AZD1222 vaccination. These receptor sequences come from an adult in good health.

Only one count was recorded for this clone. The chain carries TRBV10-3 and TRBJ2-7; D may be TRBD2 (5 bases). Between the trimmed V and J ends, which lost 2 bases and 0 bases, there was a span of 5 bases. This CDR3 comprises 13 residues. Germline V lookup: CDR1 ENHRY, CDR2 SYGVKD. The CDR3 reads CAISERDSYEQYF. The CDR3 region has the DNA TGTGCCATCAGTGAGCGGGACTCCTACGAGCAGTACTTC.

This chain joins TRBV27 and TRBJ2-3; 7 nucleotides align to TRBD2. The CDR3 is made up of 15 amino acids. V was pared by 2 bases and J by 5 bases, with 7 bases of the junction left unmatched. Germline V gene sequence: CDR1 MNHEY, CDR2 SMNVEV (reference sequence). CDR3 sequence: CASSLVRESEDTQYF. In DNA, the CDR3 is TGTGCCAGCAGTTTAGTGCGGGAGTCGGAAGATACGCAGTATTTT.

Here the CDR3 DNA reads TGTGCCAGCAGCTTCCGACTAGCGGGAGGTGGGAATGAGCAGTTCTTC. Translating gives CASSFRLAGGGNEQFF. The J gene is TRBJ2-1, the V gene TRBV7-7; TRBD2 matches at 13 bases. Germline CDR1 SSHAT, CDR2 FNYEAQ (reference sequence). There are 16 residues in the CDR3. V lost 3 bases and J lost 7; bases outside the gene matches: 6. Full variable domain (missing parts from reference TRBV7-7 and TRBJ2-1): GAGVSQSPRYKVTKRGQDVTLRCDPISSHATLYWYQQALGQGPEFLTYFNYEAQPDKSGLPSDRFSAERPEGSISTLTIQRTEQRDSAMYRCASSFRLAGGGNEQFFGPGTRLTVL.

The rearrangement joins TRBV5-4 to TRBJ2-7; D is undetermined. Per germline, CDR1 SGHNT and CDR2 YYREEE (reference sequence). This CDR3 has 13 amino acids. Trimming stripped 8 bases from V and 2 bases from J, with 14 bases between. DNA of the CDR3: TGTGCCAGTACGGCCGTGGGAACCTACGAGCAGTACTTC. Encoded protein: CASTAVGTYEQYF.

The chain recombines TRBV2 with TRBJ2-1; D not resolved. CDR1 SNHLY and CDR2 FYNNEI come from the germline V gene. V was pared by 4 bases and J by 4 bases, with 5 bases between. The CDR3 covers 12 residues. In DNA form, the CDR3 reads TGTGCCAGCAGTGCTTCATACAATGAGCAGTTCTTC. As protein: CASSASYNEQFF.

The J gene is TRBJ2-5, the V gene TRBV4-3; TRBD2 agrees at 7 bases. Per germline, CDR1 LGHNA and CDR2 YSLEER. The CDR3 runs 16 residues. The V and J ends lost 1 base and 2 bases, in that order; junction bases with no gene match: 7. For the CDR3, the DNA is TGCGCCAGCAGCCAAGGCCCCGGACTAGGACAAGAGACCCAGTACTTC. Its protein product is CASSQGPGLGQETQYF.

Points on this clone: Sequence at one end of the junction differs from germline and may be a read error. The CDR3 protein is CASSLDSGGRDF. Here the CDR3 DNA reads TGTGCCAGCAGTTTAGATAGCGGGGGCCGGGATTTT. V is TRBV12-3 or TRBV12-4 and J is TRBJ2-3; 9 bases fit TRBD2. This CDR3 comprises 12 residues.

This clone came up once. The CDR3 DNA is TGTGCCAGCAGACCTAGGACAGGGGCCTTCTCTGGAAACACCATATATTTT. Its protein product is CASRPRTGAFSGNTIYF. V is TRBV5-8 and J is TRBJ1-3; 9 bases line up with TRBD1. Germline V gene lookup returns CDR1 SGHTS and CDR2 YDEGEE. This CDR3 region has 17 residues. Trimming at V came to 5 bases and at J to 0 bases, leaving 9 bases not matched to a gene.

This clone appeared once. In nucleotides, the CDR3 is TGTGCCAGCAGTCAATTGACAGGTGATATAAATCAGCCCCAGCATTTT. Translation gives CASSQLTGDINQPQHF. The rearrangement joins TRBV28 to TRBJ1-5, with D tentatively TRBD1 (6 bases). Germline CDR1 MDHEN, CDR2 SYDVKM. This CDR3 is built from 16 residues. The V gene lost 5 bases and the J gene lost 4 bases, with 18 bases spanning the gap.

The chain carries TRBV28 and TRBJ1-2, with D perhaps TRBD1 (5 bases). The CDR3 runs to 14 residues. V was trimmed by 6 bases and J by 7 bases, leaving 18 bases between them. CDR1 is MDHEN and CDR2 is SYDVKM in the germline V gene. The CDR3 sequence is CASRIVGGSRGYTF. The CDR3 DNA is TGTGCCAGCAGGATAGTGGGGGGGTCGCGTGGCTACACCTTC.

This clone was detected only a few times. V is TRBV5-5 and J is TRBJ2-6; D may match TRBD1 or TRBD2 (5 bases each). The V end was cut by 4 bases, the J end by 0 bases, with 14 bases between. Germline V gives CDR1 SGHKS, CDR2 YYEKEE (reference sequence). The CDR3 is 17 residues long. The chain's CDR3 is CASSLGTAVSGANVLTF. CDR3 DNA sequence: TGTGCCAGCAGCCTCGGGACCGCCGTCTCTGGGGCCAACGTCCTGACTTTC.

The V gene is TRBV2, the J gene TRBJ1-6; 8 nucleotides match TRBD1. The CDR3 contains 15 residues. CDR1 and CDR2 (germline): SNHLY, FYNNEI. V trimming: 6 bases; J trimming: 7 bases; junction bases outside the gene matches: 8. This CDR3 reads CASRDRAAGNSPLHF. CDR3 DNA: TGTGCCAGCAGGGACAGGGCCGCGGGCAATTCACCCCTCCACTTT.

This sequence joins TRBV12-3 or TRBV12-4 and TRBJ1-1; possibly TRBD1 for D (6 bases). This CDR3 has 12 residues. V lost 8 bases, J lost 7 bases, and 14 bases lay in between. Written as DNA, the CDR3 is TGTGCCAGCCGGACAGTCTCTAATGAAGCTTTCTTT. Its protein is CASRTVSNEAFF.

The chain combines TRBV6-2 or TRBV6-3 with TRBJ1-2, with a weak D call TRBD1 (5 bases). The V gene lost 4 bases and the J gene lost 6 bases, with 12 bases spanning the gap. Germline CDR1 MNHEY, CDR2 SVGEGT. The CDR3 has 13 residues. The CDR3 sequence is CASSWVRGHGYTF. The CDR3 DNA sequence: TGTGCCAGCAGTTGGGTGAGGGGACATGGCTACACCTTC.

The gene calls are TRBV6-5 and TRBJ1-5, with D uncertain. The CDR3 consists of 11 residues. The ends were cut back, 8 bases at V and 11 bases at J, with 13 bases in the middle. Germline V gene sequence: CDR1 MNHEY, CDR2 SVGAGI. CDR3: CASEWKETQHF. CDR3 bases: TGTGCCAGCGAGTGGAAGGAAACCCAGCATTTT.

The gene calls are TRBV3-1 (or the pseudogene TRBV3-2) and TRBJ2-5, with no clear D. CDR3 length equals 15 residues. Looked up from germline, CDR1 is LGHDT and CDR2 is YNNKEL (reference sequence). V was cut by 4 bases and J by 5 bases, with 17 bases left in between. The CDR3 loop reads CASSLLTTDPETQYF. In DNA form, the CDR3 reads TGTGCCAGCAGCCTCCTGACCACGGATCCGGAGACCCAGTACTTC.

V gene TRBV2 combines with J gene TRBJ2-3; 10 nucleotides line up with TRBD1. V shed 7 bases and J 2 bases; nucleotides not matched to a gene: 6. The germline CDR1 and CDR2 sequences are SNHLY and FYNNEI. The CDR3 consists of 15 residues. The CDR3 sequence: CASKSGTGDTDTQYF. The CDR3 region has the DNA TGTGCCAGCAAATCCGGGACAGGGGACACAGATACGCAGTATTTT. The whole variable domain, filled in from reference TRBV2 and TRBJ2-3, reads EPEVTQTPSHQVTQMGQEVILRCVPISNHLYFYWYRQILGQKVEFLVSFYNNEISEKSEIFDDQFSVERPDGSNFTLKIRSTKLEDSAMYFCASKSGTGDTDTQYFGPGTRLTVL.

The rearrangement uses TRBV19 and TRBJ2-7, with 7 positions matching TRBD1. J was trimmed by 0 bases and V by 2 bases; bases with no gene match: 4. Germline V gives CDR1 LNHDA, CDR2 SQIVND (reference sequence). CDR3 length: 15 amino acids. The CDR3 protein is CASSIPGTASYEQYF. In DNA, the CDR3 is TGTGCCAGTAGTATACCCGGGACAGCCTCCTACGAGCAGTACTTC.

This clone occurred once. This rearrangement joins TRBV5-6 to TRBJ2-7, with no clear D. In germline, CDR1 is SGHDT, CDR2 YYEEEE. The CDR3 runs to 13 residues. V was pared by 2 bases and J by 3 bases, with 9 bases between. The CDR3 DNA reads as TGTGCCAGCAGCTTCGGGCAGAGCTACGAGCAGTACTTC. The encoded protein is CASSFGQSYEQYF.

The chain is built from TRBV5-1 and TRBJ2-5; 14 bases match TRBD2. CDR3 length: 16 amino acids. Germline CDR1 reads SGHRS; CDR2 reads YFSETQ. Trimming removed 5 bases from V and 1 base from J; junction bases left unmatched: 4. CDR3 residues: CASSKGLAGVQETQYF. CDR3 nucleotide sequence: TGCGCCAGCAGTAAGGGACTAGCGGGAGTCCAAGAGACCCAGTACTTC. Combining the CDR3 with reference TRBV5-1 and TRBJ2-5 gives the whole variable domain KAGVTQTPRYLIKTRGQQVTLSCSPISGHRSVSWYQQTPGQGLQFLFEYFSETQRNKGNFPGRFSGRQFSNSRSEMNVSTLELGDSALYLCASSKGLAGVQETQYFGPGTRLLVL.

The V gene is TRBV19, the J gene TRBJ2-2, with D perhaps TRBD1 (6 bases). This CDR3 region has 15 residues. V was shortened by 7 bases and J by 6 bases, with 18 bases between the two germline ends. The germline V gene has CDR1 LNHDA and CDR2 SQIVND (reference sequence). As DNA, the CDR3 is TGTGCCAGTAACTCGGGTGGGGGCATCGCCGGGGAGCTGTTTTTT. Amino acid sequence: CASNSGGGIAGELFF.

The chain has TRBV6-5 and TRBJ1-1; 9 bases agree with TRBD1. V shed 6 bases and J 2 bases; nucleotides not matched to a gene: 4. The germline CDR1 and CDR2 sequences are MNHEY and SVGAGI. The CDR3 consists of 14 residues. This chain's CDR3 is CASRTGGPNTEAFF. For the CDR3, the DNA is TGTGCCAGCAGAACAGGGGGCCCCAACACTGAAGCTTTCTTT.

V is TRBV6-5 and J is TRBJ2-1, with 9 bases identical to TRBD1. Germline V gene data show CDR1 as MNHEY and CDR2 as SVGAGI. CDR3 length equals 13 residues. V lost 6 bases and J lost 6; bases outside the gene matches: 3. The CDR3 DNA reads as TGTGCCAGCAGCCTACAGGGGGCCAATGAGCAGTTCTTC. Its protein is CASSLQGANEQFF.

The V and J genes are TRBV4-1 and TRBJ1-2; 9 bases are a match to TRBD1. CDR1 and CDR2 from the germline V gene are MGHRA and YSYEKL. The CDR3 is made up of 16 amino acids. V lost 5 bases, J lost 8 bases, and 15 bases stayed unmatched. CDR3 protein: CASSYPFRQGVDGYTF. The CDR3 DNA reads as TGCGCCAGCAGCTACCCGTTTAGACAGGGGGTTGACGGCTACACCTTC.

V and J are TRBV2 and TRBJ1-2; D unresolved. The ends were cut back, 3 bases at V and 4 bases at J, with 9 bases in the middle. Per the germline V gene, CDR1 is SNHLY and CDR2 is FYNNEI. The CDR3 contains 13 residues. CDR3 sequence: CASSDLSRYGYTF. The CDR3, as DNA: TGTGCCAGCAGTGACCTATCCCGCTATGGCTACACCTTC.

Here the CDR3 DNA reads TGCGCCAGCAGCTTGGAGTCAGTACCGGGCACTGAAGCTTTCTTT. This gives the protein CASSLESVPGTEAFF. V gene TRBV5-1 combines with J gene TRBJ1-1; D remains ambiguous. V was shortened by 0 bases and J by 4 bases, with 13 bases between the two germline ends. The CDR3 sequence is 15 residues long. Per germline, CDR1 SGHRS and CDR2 YFSETQ.

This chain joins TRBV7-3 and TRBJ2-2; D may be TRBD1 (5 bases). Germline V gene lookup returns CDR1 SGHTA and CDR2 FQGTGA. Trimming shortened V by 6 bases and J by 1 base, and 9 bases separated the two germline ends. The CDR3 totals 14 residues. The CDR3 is CASRHQGNTGELFF. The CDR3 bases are TGTGCCAGCAGACACCAGGGGAACACCGGGGAGCTGTTTTTT.

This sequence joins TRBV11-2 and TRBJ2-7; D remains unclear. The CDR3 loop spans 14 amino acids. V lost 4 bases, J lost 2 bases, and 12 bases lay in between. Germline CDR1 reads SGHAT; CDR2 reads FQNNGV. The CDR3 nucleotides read TGTGCCAGCAGCTCCTCGGCCCAAACCTACGAGCAGTACTTC. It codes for CASSSSAQTYEQYF.

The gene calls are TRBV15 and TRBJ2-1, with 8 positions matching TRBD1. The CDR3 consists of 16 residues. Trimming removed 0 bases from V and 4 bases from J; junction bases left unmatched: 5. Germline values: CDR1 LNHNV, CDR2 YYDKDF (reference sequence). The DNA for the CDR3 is TGTGCCACCAGCAGAGATCGGACAGGGATATACAATGAGCAGTTCTTC. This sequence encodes CATSRDRTGIYNEQFF.